Shown below are 23 T cell receptor beta chains from a single sample sequenced in a study of radiotherapy plus CTLA-4 blockade in lung cancer. Libraries were prepared by immunoSEQ multiplex PCR; TCRdb keeps only in-frame clonotypes and omits some of them. The table has about 28,000 clones, more than 60% seen once. The sample consisted of peripheral blood, taken from a patient treated with radiotherapy plus ipilimumab. These TCRs come from a human donor with non-small cell lung cancer who had stable disease on radiotherapy plus ipilimumab.

The chain employs TRBV18 and TRBJ1-2; 7 nucleotides match TRBD1. The CDR3 is 14 amino acids. V shed 6 bases, J shed 2 bases, and the junction held 6 bases outside the gene matches. Germline-derived CDR1 and CDR2 are KGHSH and LQKENI. The DNA of the CDR3 is TGTGCCAGCTCGTCGGGACAGCTCAACTATGGCTACACCTTC. Protein product: CASSSGQLNYGYTF.

The chain has TRBV7-2 and TRBJ1-5; D is unresolved. CDR1 is SGHTA, CDR2 FQGNSA, per germline. The CDR3 consists of 16 residues. The V and J ends lost 5 bases and 3 bases respectively, with 17 bases between them. The CDR3 is CASSPRRTRSNQPQHF. The CDR3, as DNA: TGTGCCAGCAGCCCCCGGAGGACCCGTTCCAATCAGCCCCAGCATTTT.

This clone was seen a handful of times. J is TRBJ1-2 and V is TRBV6-1; D call uncertain. Trimming took 6 bases from V and 7 from J, leaving 18 bases between them. Germline V lookup: CDR1 MNHNS, CDR2 SASEGT. The length of the CDR3 is 14 residues. The CDR3 DNA follows: TGTGCCAGCAGCCCGGAAGGGCCCTCGAGTGGCTACACCTTC. Protein sequence: CASSPEGPSSGYTF.

CDR3 amino acids: CASSLHQGRDTQYF. The CDR3 nucleotides read TGTGCCAGCAGCTTACATCAGGGGCGAGATACGCAGTATTTT. The chain links TRBV7-6 to TRBJ2-3; D possibly corresponds to TRBD1 (6 bases). Trimming stripped 2 bases from V and 5 bases from J, with 11 bases between. Germline lookup yields CDR1 SGHVS and CDR2 FNYEAQ. This CDR3 has 14 residues.

The gene calls are TRBV11-2 and TRBJ2-4; D may be TRBD1 or TRBD2 (5 bases each). The CDR3 is 17 residues long. The V end lost 5 bases, the J end lost 2 bases, and 19 bases lay between the germline ends. Germline V gives CDR1 SGHAT, CDR2 FQNNGV. CDR3 amino acids: CASSIPGRGRSKNIQYF. The CDR3, as DNA: TGTGCCAGCAGCATACCTGGACGGGGACGTTCCAAAAACATTCAGTACTTC.

The chain combines TRBV6-6 with TRBJ1-1; D remains unclear. Germline loops: CDR1 MNHNY, CDR2 SVGAGI (reference sequence). This CDR3 is built from 13 residues. The V gene lost 10 bases and the J gene lost 1 base, with 13 bases spanning the gap. CDR3: CATRISGNTEAFF. The CDR3 DNA reads TGTGCCACCAGGATATCGGGGAACACTGAAGCTTTCTTT.

The rearrangement joins TRBV27 to TRBJ1-2; tentatively, D is TRBD1 (5 bases). The CDR3 length is 13 residues. Trimming stripped 5 bases from V and 2 bases from J, with 9 bases between. Per the germline V gene, CDR1 is MNHEY and CDR2 is SMNVEV (reference sequence). CDR3 residues: CASSPGANYGYTF. The CDR3 DNA reads TGTGCCAGCAGTCCCGGGGCCAACTATGGCTACACCTTC.

This clone was counted at least ten times. V is TRBV13 and J is TRBJ1-2, with D possibly being TRBD1 (5 bases). The CDR3 runs to 15 residues. The V end was cut by 4 bases, the J end by 4 bases, with 16 bases between. CDR1 and CDR2 from the germline V gene are PRHDT and FYEKMQ (reference sequence). CDR3 amino acids: CASSSGPGGGYGYTF. DNA for the CDR3: TGTGCCAGCAGCTCGGGACCGGGGGGGGGCTATGGCTACACCTTC.

This clone was detected a few times. V is TRBV9 and J is TRBJ2-2; 7 bases agree with TRBD2. Germline V lookup: CDR1 SGDLS, CDR2 YYNGEE. Losses at the gene ends were 4 bases for V and 5 bases for J; bases not matched to a gene: 11. The CDR3 covers 16 residues. The CDR3 DNA reads TGTGCCAGCAGCCAGGTTACTGTCGGGGGGACCGGGGAGCTGTTTTTT. Protein product: CASSQVTVGGTGELFF. The full variable domain, with the rest looked up from reference TRBV9 and TRBJ2-2, is DSGVTQTPKHLITATGQRVTLRCSPRSGDLSVYWYQQSLDQGLQFLIQYYNGEERAKGNILERFSAQQFPDLHSELNLSSLELGDSALYFCASSQVTVGGTGELFFGEGSRLTVL.

This chain joins TRBV7-8 and TRBJ2-7; a weak D match, TRBD1 (6 bases). This CDR3 region has 15 residues. The germline gives CDR1 SGHVS, CDR2 FQNEAQ. The ends were cut back, 11 bases at V and 2 bases at J, with 22 bases in the middle. CDR3 amino acids: CAVASPNRAAYEQYF. CDR3 coding DNA: TGTGCCGTAGCAAGCCCGAACAGGGCTGCCTACGAGCAGTACTTC.

The chain employs TRBV19 and TRBJ2-3, with 9 bases matching TRBD2. J lost 1 base, V lost 1 base, and 6 bases had no gene match. The CDR3 is made up of 17 amino acids. Germline loops: CDR1 LNHDA, CDR2 SQIVND (reference sequence). DNA for the CDR3: TGTGCCAGTAGTATAGGATTGGCTAGCGGGGGCACAGATACGCAGTATTTT. This sequence encodes CASSIGLASGGTDTQYF.

This clone rates as medium-sized. For the CDR3, the DNA is TGTGCCAGCAGTGCTGGAACTAGCGGGGGCCAGAACACCGGGGAGCTGTTTTTT. Translating gives CASSAGTSGGQNTGELFF. The chain recombines TRBV6-4 with TRBJ2-2, with TRBD2 matching over 11 bases. The trim removed 4 bases at V and 1 base at J, leaving 8 bases unmatched. The CDR3 runs to 18 residues. Germline V gives CDR1 MRHNA, CDR2 SNTAGT.

The gene calls are TRBV5-1 and TRBJ2-1; 11 positions match TRBD2. CDR3 length: 15 amino acids. V trimming: 3 bases; J trimming: 5 bases; junction bases outside the gene matches: 4. Germline V gives CDR1 SGHRS, CDR2 YFSETQ. The CDR3 DNA reads as TGCGCCAGCAGCTCGGGACTAGCGGTTGACAATGAGCAGTTCTTC. This encodes CASSSGLAVDNEQFF. The variable domain in full, with the rest retrieved from reference TRBV5-1 and TRBJ2-1, is KAGVTQTPRYLIKTRGQQVTLSCSPISGHRSVSWYQQTPGQGLQFLFEYFSETQRNKGNFPGRFSGRQFSNSRSEMNVSTLELGDSALYLCASSSGLAVDNEQFFGPGTRLTVL.

The J gene is TRBJ1-3, the V gene TRBV4-1; D unresolved. The germline V and J ends were trimmed by 2 bases and 0 bases, with 17 bases remaining between them. The CDR3 runs to 18 residues. The germline V gene has CDR1 MGHRA and CDR2 YSYEKL. CDR3 region: CASSQLTMGGVSGNTIYF. The CDR3 DNA reads as TGCGCCAGCAGCCAACTGACGATGGGTGGGGTCTCTGGAAACACCATATATTTT.

J is TRBJ2-7 and V is TRBV6-1; TRBD1 aligns across 8 bases. The CDR3 consists of 15 residues. Germline V lookup: CDR1 MNHNS, CDR2 SASEGT. V shed 3 bases, J shed 5 bases, and the junction held 9 bases outside the gene matches. The CDR3 nucleotides read TGTGCCAGCAGTGACGCTTGGCAGGGGGCGGACGAGCAGTACGTC. This sequence encodes CASSDAWQGADEQYV.

The rearrangement uses TRBV6-5 and TRBJ2-3; TRBD1 or TRBD2 may be the D gene (6 bases each). CDR1 and CDR2 from the germline V gene are MNHEY and SVGAGI. The CDR3 runs 14 residues. Trimming cost V 5 bases and J 4 bases, with 13 bases left between them. The CDR3 is CASSRGALADTQYF. The CDR3 nucleotides are TGTGCCAGCAGTAGGGGGGCCTTGGCAGATACGCAGTATTTT.

The V and J genes are TRBV10-1 and TRBJ2-1; 12 nucleotides line up with TRBD2. With V trimmed by 8 bases and J by 6 bases, 11 bases remained unmatched. Germline V CDR1 and CDR2: WNHNN, SYGVQD (reference sequence). The CDR3 runs to 16 residues. The CDR3 DNA reads TGCGCCAGCGTTTCTCCTAGCGGGGGGGAGCCCAATGAGCAGTTCTTC. It translates to CASVSPSGGEPNEQFF.

The genes are TRBV7-9 and TRBJ2-2; TRBD1 matches 7 bases. CDR3 size: 17 residues. Trimming cost V 6 bases and J 4 bases; bases outside gene matches: 14. Germline-derived CDR1 and CDR2 are SEHNR and FQNEAQ (reference sequence). In DNA form, the CDR3 reads TGTGCCAGCAGGCCAGGTTCGACAGGGCGGTTCACCGGGGAGCTGTTTTTT. It specifies CASRPGSTGRFTGELFF.

This chain joins TRBV6-6 and TRBJ1-2; 8 bases map to TRBD1. Per germline, CDR1 MNHNY and CDR2 SVGAGI (reference sequence). J gave up 8 bases and V 0 bases, and 2 bases lay outside the gene matches. This CDR3 spans 13 amino acids. CDR3 protein: CASSYSGQEGYTF. The CDR3 DNA reads as TGTGCCAGCAGTTACTCGGGACAGGAAGGCTACACCTTC.

The chain employs TRBV2 and TRBJ2-5; D tentatively fits TRBD1 or TRBD2 (5 bases each). In germline, CDR1 is SNHLY, CDR2 FYNNEI. The CDR3 is 17 residues long. V was cut by 0 bases and J by 5 bases, with 19 bases left in between. CDR3 region: CASSEALLSGTRETQYF. In DNA, the CDR3 is TGTGCCAGCAGTGAAGCGCTCCTGTCGGGGACCCGGGAGACCCAGTACTTC.

The count of this clone is one. The rearrangement joins TRBV21-1 to TRBJ2-7; the D call TRBD2 from the table was never checked on the DNA. TRBV21-1 is annotated as a pseudogene. CDR3 length: 16 residues. This CDR3 reads CASRIVPCTPHYEQYF. As DNA, the CDR3 is TGTGCCAGCAGAATAGTCCCGTGTACTCCCCACTACGAGCAGTACTTC.

Here the CDR3 reads CASSGPTGELFF. CDR3 sequence (DNA): TGTGCCAGCTCTGGACCCACCGGGGAGCTGTTTTTT. V gene TRBV27 combines with J gene TRBJ2-2; D not resolved. This CDR3 spans 12 amino acids. Trimming cost V 8 bases and J 4 bases, with 8 bases left between them. Germline V gene sequence: CDR1 MNHEY, CDR2 SMNVEV (reference sequence).

The genes are TRBV10-1 and TRBJ2-3; D remains ambiguous. The germline V gene encodes CDR1 WNHNN and CDR2 SYGVQD (reference sequence). Trimming stripped 2 bases from V and 3 bases from J, with 9 bases between. The CDR3 is 14 residues long. The CDR3 region is CASSEAVSTDTQYF. The CDR3 DNA reads TGCGCCAGCAGTGAGGCAGTTAGTACAGATACGCAGTATTTT.